This T cell receptor (beta chain) was recorded in a study of blood T cell repertoires in COVID-19. About the study: The study drew acute and convalescent COVID-19 samples from the United States, Italy and Spain. Sources were T cells, B-cell-depleted T cells, or PBMCs; the material itself was cDNA or gDNA.

Under the authors' procedure: Counts of nucleated cells, estimated from reference gene primer amplification, were obtained. Assay used: immunoSEQ multiplex PCR; TCRdb lists only in-frame clones, some missing. The V and J calls and clone size come from that table; D and trimming were worked out from the DNA. Counted here are some 180,000 clones, more than 80% occurring once; the ten biggest clones make up approximately 7.3%. Germline CDR1 and CDR2: SQVTM and ANQGSEA. This CDR3 contains 13 residues. V was clipped by 7 bases and J by 2 bases, with 9 bases between them. The receptor's source is a human donor in a cohort sampled during active COVID-19. Sequencing was carried out using peripheral blood. This rearrangement joins TRBV29-1 to TRBJ2-6; D unclear. For the CDR3, the DNA is TGCAGCGCCCCCGGTCCTGGGGCCAACGTCCTGACTTTC. Its translation is CSAPGPGANVLTF.